This TCR beta chain is from a study of identical twins. Study observations and caveats: With beta out-of-frame sequences, excess sharing by twins was weaker.

As for this clonotype: Its antigen is still unknown. One end of the junction does not line up with germline, which may come from a read error.

CDR1 and CDR2 from the germline V gene are SQVTM and ANQGSEA. The CDR3 runs 17 residues. All donors were healthy Caucasians. TCRdb independently ran MiXCR on the 5' RACE reads; one entry per CDR3 protein. This sample has fewer than 550,000 distinct CDR3 sequences, with about 13% found just once. In addition, the sample was reused for a study of yellow fever vaccine responses in identical twins.

The sequenced sample consisted of CD4+ T cells sorted from blood. The source of this sequence is a woman aged 18-29 years in good health. This chain joins TRBV29-1 and TRBJ2-1; 11 positions match TRBD2. The CDR3 coding sequence is TGCAGCGAGGAAAATAGCGGGAGGGCCTCTTCCTACAATGAGCAGTTATTC. Protein: CSEENSGRASSYNEQLF.